This TCR beta chain came from a study of STAT5B mutations in CD4+ large granular lymphocyte leukemia. Study as a whole: Healthy donors showed HLA-associated enrichment of the CDR3 'QG' motif. Findings and limits, study-wide: Main leukemic clonotypes were patient-specific, but roughly 25% appeared at low frequency elsewhere. Top patient clones used TRBV06 genes more often: 8/27 versus 2/35 in controls.

Trimming stripped 4 bases from V and 3 bases from J, with 12 bases between. Germline CDR1 is GTSNPN and CDR2 is SVGIG (reference sequence). This CDR3 is 13 amino acids long. The assay was immunoSEQ multiplex PCR, and TCRdb's table has in-frame clones only and misses some. The repertoire holds roughly 40,000 clones, with 65% to 90% as singletons. This clone has a handful of counts. Its cognate antigen is unknown. Source material: CD4+ T cells from blood buffy coats. This sequence originates from a human donor in good health. The rearrangement uses TRBV30 and TRBJ1-1; D ambiguous. The CDR3 here is CAWKEARHTEAFF. CDR3 bases: TGTGCCTGGAAAGAGGCGAGGCACACTGAAGCTTTCTTT. The full variable domain, with the rest looked up from reference TRBV30 and TRBJ1-1, is SQTIHQWPATLVQPVGSPLSLECTVEGTSNPNLYWYRQAAGRGLQLLFYSVGIGQISSEVPQNLSASRPQDRQFILSSKKLLLSDSGFYLCAWKEARHTEAFFGQGTRLTVV.